Below, 9 T cell receptor beta chains from the same sample are listed, as sequenced in a study of T cells in Graves' hyperthyroidism and ophthalmopathy. Researchers amplified the TCR beta CDR3 regions from RNA transcripts. First-round RT-PCR of the TCR CDR3 relied on the HTBI primer set. TCRdb processed the multiplex PCR reads anew with MiXCR; each CDR3 protein has one entry. The sample records 540,000 or so distinct CDR3 sequences, about 43% being singletons. The sample comprised peripheral blood or thyroid tissue (not recorded which). The origin of the receptors is an adult woman with Graves' disease, either hyperthyroidism or ophthalmopathy (not recorded which).

About this clonotype itself: At one of its ends the junction is not consistent with the germline gene, which may arise from a read error. The genes are TRBV5-1 and TRBJ2-7, with 9 bases aligning to TRBD2. There are 17 residues in the CDR3. Germline V gene lookup returns CDR1 SGHRS and CDR2 YFSETQ. This CDR3 reads CASSLQPRLAASYGQYF. The CDR3 nucleotides read TGCGCCAGCAGCTTACAACCGAGACTAGCGGCCTCCTACGGGCAGTACTTC.

Turning to this clonotype: A much larger clone lies a single base off, so this may be a read error. The gene calls are TRBV2 and TRBJ2-3, with D unresolved. Trimming left V 6 bases short and J 2 bases short, with 15 bases between. The germline V gene has CDR1 SNHLY and CDR2 FYNNEI. CDR3 length: 15 residues. The CDR3 here is CASRAWTYNTDTQYF. The CDR3 DNA reads as TGTGCCAGCAGGGCCTGGACGTATAACACAGATACGCAGTATTTT.

This chain connects TRBV4-1 to TRBJ1-4; D is unresolved. Trimming stripped 3 bases from V and 5 bases from J, with 16 bases between. The germline V gene has CDR1 MGHRA and CDR2 YSYEKL. CDR3 length equals 16 residues. The CDR3 region has the DNA TGCGCCAGCAGCCAGCAGTTGGGCCGGAGAAATGAAAAACTGTTTTTT. It yields the protein CASSQQLGRRNEKLFF.

For this clonotype: A read error may be the cause here, since a much bigger clone is one base away. This chain uses TRBV24-1 with TRBJ2-3; no firm D call. Trimming pared 1 base from V and 5 bases from J, leaving 3 bases between. The germline gives CDR1 KGHDR, CDR2 SFDVKD. This CDR3 has 12 residues. Here the CDR3 reads CATSDFGDTQYF. DNA of the CDR3: TGTGCCACCAGTGATTTTGGAGATACGCAGTATTTT.

Notes on this clonotype: Just one base apart from a much larger clone, this may be a read error. This chain uses TRBV9 with TRBJ2-2; no firm D call. The CDR3 length is 14 residues. Germline CDR1 SGDLS, CDR2 YYNGEE. V dropped 4 bases and J dropped 0 bases, with 7 bases sitting between them. DNA of the CDR3: TGTGCCAGCAGCTTTCAGTCGAACACCGGGGAGCTGTTTTTT. This encodes CASSFQSNTGELFF.

CDR3 residues: CASGLAGDTEAFF. The DNA of the CDR3 is TGTGCTAGTGGTTTAGCGGGGGACACTGAAGCTTTCTTT. The chain links TRBV12-5 to TRBJ1-1; weak D call: TRBD1 (5 bases). With 3 bases removed from V and 3 bases from J, the gap between germline ends came to 8 bases. Germline CDR1 reads LGHNT; CDR2 reads FRNRAP. This CDR3 is 13 amino acids long. The variable domain in full, completed from reference TRBV12-5 and TRBJ1-1, reads DARVTQTPRHKVTEMGQEVTMRCQPILGHNTVFWYRQTMMQGLELLAYFRNRAPLDDSGMPKDRFSAEMPDATLATLKIQPSEPRDSAVYFCASGLAGDTEAFFGQGTRLTVV.

The CDR3 sequence: CASSPRQGSNYGYTF. The CDR3 region has the DNA TGTGCCAGTAGCCCACGACAGGGTTCTAACTATGGCTACACCTTC. The chain joins TRBV19 to TRBJ1-2; 7 bases fit TRBD1. Germline V gene sequence: CDR1 LNHDA, CDR2 SQIVND (reference sequence). The CDR3 loop spans 15 amino acids. Trimming cost V 6 bases and J 0 bases; bases outside gene matches: 7.

This chain uses TRBV2 with TRBJ2-7; TRBD2 matches at 9 bases. Germline V gene sequence: CDR1 SNHLY, CDR2 FYNNEI. V dropped 5 bases and J dropped 3; count of bases not matched to a gene: 5. The length of the CDR3 is 14 residues. CDR3 nucleotides: TGTGCCAGCAGTATAGCGGGGGCAATCTACGAGCAGTACTTC. It codes for CASSIAGAIYEQYF.

This clonotype appeared a few times. The chain employs TRBV29-1 and TRBJ1-1, with D unresolved. Germline values: CDR1 SQVTM, CDR2 ANQGSEA. There are 12 residues in the CDR3. Trimming left V 6 bases short and J 4 bases short, with 12 bases between. The chain's CDR3 is CSVKPLGTEAFF. The CDR3 DNA is TGCAGCGTCAAGCCACTGGGCACTGAAGCTTTCTTT.